One T cell receptor (beta chain) is described in this entry. It has no known antigen specificity. No base quality values were provided; no much bigger clone lies one nucleotide off. This sample is part of a study of siplizumab effects on memory and regulatory T cells (dated by TCRdb to between 2017 and 2020). Study-wide context: The study examined how the anti-CD2 antibody siplizumab affects alloreactive T-cell subsets in allogeneic mixed lymphocyte reactions built from human PBMCs.

The library was built by means of the immunoSEQ multiplex PCR assay. Roughly 10^5 TCR templates per sample were assayed on the deep sequencing platform. Genomic DNA extracted from sorted T cells was used for TCRbeta CDR3 sequencing. Turning to the authors' computational methods: The R programming language was used for clonal analysis of the TCRbeta CDR3 data. Alloreactive CD4+ and CD8+ clones were identified by comparing unstimulated samples to CFSE-low samples taken after the reaction. Regulatory or non-regulatory origin was assigned to alloreactive CD4+ clones by matching of sequences to sorted unstimulated Treg and non-Treg repertoires. Not all clones reach the TCRdb copy of this immuneACCESS table, which keeps in-frame sequences only. Checked studies attribute under half of the gap to unresolved V genes and leave the rest unexplained. That table furnishes V, J and clone size, whereas the DNA furnished D and trimming. In this sample the table shows around 87,000 clones, 80% to 90% of which occur a single time. 15% of the sample is in the top ten clones.

The CDR3 numbers 13 residues from cysteine through phenylalanine. The sequence is cut down to CDR3 DNA, 39 bases in frame from base 1. In the germline V gene, CDR1 corresponds to SGHDN and CDR2 to FVKESK. V and J are truncated by 4 bases and 5 bases respectively, leaving an intervening sequence of 11 bases. TCRbeta CDR3 sequencing was performed on sorted unstimulated T cells and on proliferating T cells recovered from mixed lymphocyte reactions. Fresh whole blood from around 11 HLA-typed healthy donors was used to isolate PBMCs. The paper's findings and limits, for the study overall: Unstimulated naive T cells appeared more diverse than memory T cells, and naive cells seemed to contribute substantially to the alloresponse. Of the alloreactive CD4+ clones that could be mapped, the Treg-derived share averaged 68.8% with siplizumab compared with under 35% in control reactions. Whether proliferating Tregs from siplizumab cultures actually had suppressive function was not functionally confirmed. The cumulative frequency of alloreactive sequences traceable to unstimulated CD4+ memory T cells was significantly reduced by siplizumab. Because sequences at frequencies below about 10^-5 were poorly captured, only a minor fraction of alloreactive clones could be mapped back to unstimulated subsets. For roughly 80-96% of proliferating CD4+ or CD8+ clones, no naive or memory phenotype could be assigned.

The material sequenced was CD4+ T cells sorted from blood. This clonotype was sampled from a human donor in good health. This chain joins TRBV14 to TRBJ2-5; a tentative D match to TRBD2 spans 5 bases. CDR3 region: CASSPGLGETQYF. Here is the DNA: TGTGCCAGCAGCCCCGGACTTGGGGAGACCCAGTACTTC.